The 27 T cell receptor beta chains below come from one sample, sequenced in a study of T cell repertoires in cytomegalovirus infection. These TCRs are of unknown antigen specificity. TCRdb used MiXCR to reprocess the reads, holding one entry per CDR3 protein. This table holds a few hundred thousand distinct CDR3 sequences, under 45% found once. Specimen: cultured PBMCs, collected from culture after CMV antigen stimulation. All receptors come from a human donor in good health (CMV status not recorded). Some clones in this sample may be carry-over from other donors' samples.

In DNA form, the CDR3 reads TGTGCCAGCACCGGGCCCTGGGGGAGGGCCGAGAGTGTGGATACGCAGTATTTT. The encoded protein is CASTGPWGRAESVDTQYF. The gene calls are TRBV6-1 and TRBJ2-3; 7 bases agree with TRBD2. CDR1 and CDR2 from the germline V gene are MNHNS and SASEGT. The CDR3 totals 18 residues. Unmatched junction bases numbered 22, after V lost 7 bases and J lost 6 bases.

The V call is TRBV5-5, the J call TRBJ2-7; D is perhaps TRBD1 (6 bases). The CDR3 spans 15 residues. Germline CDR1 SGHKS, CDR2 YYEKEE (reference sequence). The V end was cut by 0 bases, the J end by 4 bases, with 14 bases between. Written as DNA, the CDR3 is TGTGCCAGCAGCTTGGTTGCAGGGGAAGGGTACGAGCAGTACTTC. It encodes CASSLVAGEGYEQYF.

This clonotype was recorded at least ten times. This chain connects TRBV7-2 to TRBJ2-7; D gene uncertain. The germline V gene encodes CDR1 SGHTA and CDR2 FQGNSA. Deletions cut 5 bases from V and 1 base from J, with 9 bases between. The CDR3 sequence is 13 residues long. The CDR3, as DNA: TGTGCCAGCAGCCTGGCGGCTTCCTACGAGCAGTACTTC. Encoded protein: CASSLAASYEQYF.

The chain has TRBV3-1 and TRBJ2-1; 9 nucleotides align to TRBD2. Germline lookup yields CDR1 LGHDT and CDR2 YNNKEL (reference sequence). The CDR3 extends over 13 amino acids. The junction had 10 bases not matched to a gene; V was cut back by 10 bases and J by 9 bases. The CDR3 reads CATRREGVGEQFF. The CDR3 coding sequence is TGTGCCACCCGGCGGGAGGGAGTAGGTGAGCAGTTCTTC.

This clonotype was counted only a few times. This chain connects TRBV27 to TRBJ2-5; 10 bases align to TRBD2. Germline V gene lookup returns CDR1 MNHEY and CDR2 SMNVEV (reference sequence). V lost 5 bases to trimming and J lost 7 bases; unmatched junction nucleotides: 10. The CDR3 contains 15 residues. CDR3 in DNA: TGTGCCAGCAGTGGAGAGGGACTAGCGAGCGGGACCCAGTACTTC. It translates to CASSGEGLASGTQYF.

The CDR3 DNA is TGTGCCCTAGGGTTTGGCAGACCGTATAGCAATCAGCCCCAGCATTTT. Amino acids: CALGFGRPYSNQPQHF. The chain recombines TRBV6-4 with TRBJ1-5; D remains unclear. CDR1 is MRHNA and CDR2 is SNTAGT in the germline V gene. V was shortened by 11 bases and J by 0 bases, with 20 bases between the two germline ends. This CDR3 spans 16 amino acids.

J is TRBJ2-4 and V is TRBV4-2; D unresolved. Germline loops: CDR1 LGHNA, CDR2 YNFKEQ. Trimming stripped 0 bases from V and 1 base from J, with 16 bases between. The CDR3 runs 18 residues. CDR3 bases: TGTGCCAGCAGCCAAGATATGAACCAGGCGAGGGCCAAAAACATTCAGTACTTC. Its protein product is CASSQDMNQARAKNIQYF.

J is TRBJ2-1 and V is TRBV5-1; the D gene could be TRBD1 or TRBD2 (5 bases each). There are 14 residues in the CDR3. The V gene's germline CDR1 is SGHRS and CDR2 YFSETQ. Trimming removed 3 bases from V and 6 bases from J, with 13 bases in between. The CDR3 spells CASSSAGTFNEQFF. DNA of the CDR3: TGCGCCAGCAGCTCTGCCGGGACCTTCAATGAGCAGTTCTTC.

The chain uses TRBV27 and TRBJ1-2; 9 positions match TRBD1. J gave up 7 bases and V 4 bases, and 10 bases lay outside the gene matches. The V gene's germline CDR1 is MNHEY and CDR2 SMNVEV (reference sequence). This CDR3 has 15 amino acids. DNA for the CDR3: TGTGCCAGCAGTTCGGGGACAGGGAGGCATTTTGGCTACACCTTC. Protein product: CASSSGTGRHFGYTF.

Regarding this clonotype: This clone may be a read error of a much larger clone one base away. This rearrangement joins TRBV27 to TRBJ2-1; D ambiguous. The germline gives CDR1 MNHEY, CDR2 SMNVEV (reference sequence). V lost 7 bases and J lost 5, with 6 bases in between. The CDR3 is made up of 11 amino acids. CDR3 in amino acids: CASILNNEQFF. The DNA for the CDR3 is TGTGCCAGCATCTTAAACAATGAGCAGTTCTTC.

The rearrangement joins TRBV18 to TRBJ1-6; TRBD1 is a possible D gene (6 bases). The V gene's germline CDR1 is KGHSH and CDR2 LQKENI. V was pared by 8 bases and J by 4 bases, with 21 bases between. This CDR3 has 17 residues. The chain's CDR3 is CASSREGRGGYNSPLHF. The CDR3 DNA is TGTGCCAGCAGCCGGGAAGGTCGAGGGGGGTATAATTCACCCCTCCACTTT.

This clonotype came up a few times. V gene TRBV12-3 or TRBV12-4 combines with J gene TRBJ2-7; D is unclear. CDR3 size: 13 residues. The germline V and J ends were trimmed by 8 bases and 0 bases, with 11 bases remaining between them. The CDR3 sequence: CASRTGSSYEQYF. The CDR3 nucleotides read TGTGCCAGCCGGACGGGTAGCTCCTACGAGCAGTACTTC.

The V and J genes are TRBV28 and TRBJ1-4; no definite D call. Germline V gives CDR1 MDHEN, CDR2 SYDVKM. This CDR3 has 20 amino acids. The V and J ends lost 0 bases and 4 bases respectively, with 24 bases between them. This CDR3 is CASSLWAGARTENDNEKLFF. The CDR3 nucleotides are TGTGCCAGCAGTTTATGGGCTGGAGCGAGGACGGAGAACGATAATGAAAAACTGTTTTTT. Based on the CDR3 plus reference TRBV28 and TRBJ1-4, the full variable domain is DVKVTQSSRYLVKRTGEKVFLECVQDMDHENMFWYRQDPGLGLRLIYFSYDVKMKEKGDIPEGYSVSREKKERFSLILESASTNQTSMYLCASSLWAGARTENDNEKLFFGSGTQLSVL.

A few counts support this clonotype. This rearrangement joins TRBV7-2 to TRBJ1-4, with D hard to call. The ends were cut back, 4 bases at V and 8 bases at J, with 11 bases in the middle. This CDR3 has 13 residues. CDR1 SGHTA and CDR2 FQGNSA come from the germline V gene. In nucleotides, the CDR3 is TGTGCCAGCAGCTCCCCGGGAGTGGAAAAACTGTTTTTT. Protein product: CASSSPGVEKLFF.

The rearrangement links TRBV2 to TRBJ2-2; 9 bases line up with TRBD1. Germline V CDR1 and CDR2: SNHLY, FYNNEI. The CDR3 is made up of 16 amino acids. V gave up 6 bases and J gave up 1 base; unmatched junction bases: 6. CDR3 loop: CASSYRGLMNTGELFF. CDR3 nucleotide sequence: TGTGCCAGCAGCTACAGGGGGCTGATGAACACCGGGGAGCTGTTTTTT.

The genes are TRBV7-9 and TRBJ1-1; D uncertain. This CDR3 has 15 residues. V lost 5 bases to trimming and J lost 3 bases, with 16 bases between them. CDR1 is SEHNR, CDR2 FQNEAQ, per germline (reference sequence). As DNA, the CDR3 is TGTGCCAGCAGCCCGCCCCGAACCAAGGACACTGAAGCTTTCTTT. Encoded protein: CASSPPRTKDTEAFF.

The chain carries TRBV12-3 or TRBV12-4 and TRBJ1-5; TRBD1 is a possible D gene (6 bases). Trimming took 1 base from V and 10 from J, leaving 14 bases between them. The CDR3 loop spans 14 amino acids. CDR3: CASSLGGASQPQHF. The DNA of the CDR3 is TGTGCCAGCAGTTTAGGGGGGGCAAGTCAACCCCAGCATTTT.

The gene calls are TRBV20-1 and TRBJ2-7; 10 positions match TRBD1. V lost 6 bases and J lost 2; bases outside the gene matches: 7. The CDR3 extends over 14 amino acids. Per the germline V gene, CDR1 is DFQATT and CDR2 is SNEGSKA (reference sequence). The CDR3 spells CSARQGASAYEQYF. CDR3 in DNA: TGCAGTGCCAGACAGGGGGCATCGGCCTACGAGCAGTACTTC.

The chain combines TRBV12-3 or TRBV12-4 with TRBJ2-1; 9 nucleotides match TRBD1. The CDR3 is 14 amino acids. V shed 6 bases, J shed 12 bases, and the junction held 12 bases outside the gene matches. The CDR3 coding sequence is TGTGCCAGCAGCCCCGGGACAGGGCCCTTCGGGCAGTTCTTC. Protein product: CASSPGTGPFGQFF.

The CDR3 DNA is TGTGCCAGCCGGGACAGGCTCCACGAGCAGTACTTC. It codes for CASRDRLHEQYF. The chain couples TRBV6-1 to TRBJ2-7; TRBD1 aligns across 8 bases. CDR3 length: 12 amino acids. CDR1 is MNHNS and CDR2 is SASEGT in the germline V gene. The J segment lost 5 bases and the V segment lost 8 bases, leaving 5 bases of the junction unmatched.

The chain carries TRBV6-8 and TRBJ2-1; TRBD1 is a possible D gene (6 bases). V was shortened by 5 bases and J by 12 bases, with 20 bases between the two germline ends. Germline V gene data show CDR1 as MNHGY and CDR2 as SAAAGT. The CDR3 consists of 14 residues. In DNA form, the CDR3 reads TGTGCCAGCAGTGACACATCAGGGGTTAGTTCGCAGTTCTTC. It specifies CASSDTSGVSSQFF.

The CDR3 here is CASGFNRGGETQYF. Written as DNA, the CDR3 is TGTGCTAGTGGTTTCAACAGGGGAGGGGAGACCCAGTACTTC. The chain recombines TRBV12-5 with TRBJ2-5; D possibly uses TRBD1 or TRBD2 (7 bases each). The germline V gene encodes CDR1 LGHNT and CDR2 FRNRAP. There are 14 residues in the CDR3. V was clipped by 3 bases and J by 5 bases, with 13 bases between them.

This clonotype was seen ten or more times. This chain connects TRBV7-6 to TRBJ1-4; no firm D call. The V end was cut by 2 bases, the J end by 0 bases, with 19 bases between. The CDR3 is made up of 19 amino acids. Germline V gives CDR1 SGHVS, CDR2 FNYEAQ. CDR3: CASSLFLGGRAATNEKLFF. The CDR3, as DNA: TGTGCCAGCAGCTTATTTCTAGGAGGGAGAGCTGCAACTAATGAAAAACTGTTTTTT.

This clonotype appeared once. This CDR3 reads CSAPDLRGNTIYF. In DNA form, the CDR3 reads TGCAGTGCTCCCGACCTTAGGGGAAACACCATATATTTT. The rearrangement joins TRBV20-1 to TRBJ1-3; D remains ambiguous. V lost 5 bases, J lost 4 bases, and 12 bases lay in between. The CDR3 sequence is 13 residues long. The germline CDR1 and CDR2 sequences are DFQATT and SNEGSKA (reference sequence).

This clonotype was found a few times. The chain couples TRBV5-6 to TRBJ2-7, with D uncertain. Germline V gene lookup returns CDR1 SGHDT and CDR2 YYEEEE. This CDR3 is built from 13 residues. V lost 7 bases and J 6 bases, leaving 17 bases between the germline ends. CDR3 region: CASAVGYEFEQYF. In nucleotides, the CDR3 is TGTGCCAGCGCCGTGGGATACGAGTTCGAGCAGTACTTC.

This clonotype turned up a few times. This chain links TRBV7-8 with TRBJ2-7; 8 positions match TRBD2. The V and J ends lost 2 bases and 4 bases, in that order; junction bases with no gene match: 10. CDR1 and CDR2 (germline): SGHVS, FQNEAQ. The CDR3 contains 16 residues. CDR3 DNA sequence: TGTGCCAGCAGCTTACCCACCGGGGCGGGAGGATACGAGCAGTACTTC. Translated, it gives CASSLPTGAGGYEQYF.

The CDR3 nucleotides are TGCAGTGCTAGGGGGACAGGGTTGGAGACCCAGTACTTC. Translation gives CSARGTGLETQYF. The rearrangement joins TRBV20-1 to TRBJ2-5; 9 positions match TRBD1. The CDR3 extends over 13 amino acids. Germline values: CDR1 DFQATT, CDR2 SNEGSKA (reference sequence). Trimming cost V 3 bases and J 5 bases; bases outside gene matches: 4.